A single sample gave rise to the 28 T cell receptor beta chains below, sequenced in a study of blood T cell repertoires in COVID-19. The repertoire was sequenced with immunoSEQ multiplex PCR; TCRdb's copy has only in-frame clones and lacks some. The data show around 89,000 clones, 70% to 90% seen once. The sequenced sample was peripheral blood. Receptor source: a man aged 50 to 60 with acute or convalescent COVID-19.

The chain links TRBV6-5 to TRBJ1-1; D is undetermined. The germline V gene encodes CDR1 MNHEY and CDR2 SVGAGI. Trimming stripped 7 bases from V and 1 base from J, with 16 bases between. The CDR3 is 15 amino acids. In DNA form, the CDR3 reads TGTGCCAGCATCCCTACTAGAACGGGGAACACTGAAGCTTTCTTT. The encoded protein is CASIPTRTGNTEAFF.

Written as DNA, the CDR3 is TGTGCCAGTAGTACCGGGGGGGCCAATGAGCAGTTCTTC. The encoded protein is CASSTGGANEQFF. The rearrangement uses TRBV19 and TRBJ2-1; 8 bases fit TRBD2. The CDR3 spans 13 residues. The V gene's germline CDR1 is LNHDA and CDR2 SQIVND (reference sequence). Trimming took 4 bases from V and 6 from J; bases not matched to a gene: 2.

In this sample, this clone turned up a few times. The chain is built from TRBV5-4 and TRBJ2-3; possible D gene TRBD1, 6 bases. CDR1 is SGHNT, CDR2 YYREEE, per germline (reference sequence). The CDR3 covers 13 residues. V was trimmed by 4 bases and J by 7 bases, leaving 13 bases between them. The CDR3 nucleotides read TGTGCCAGCAGCCATGCAGGGGAACATACGCAGTATTTT. Translating it yields CASSHAGEHTQYF. Full variable domain (outside the CDR3, taken from reference TRBV5-4 and TRBJ2-3): ETGVTQSPTHLIKTRGQQVTLRCSSQSGHNTVSWYQQALGQGPQFIFQYYREEENGRGNFPPRFSGLQFPNYSSELNVNALELDDSALYLCASSHAGEHTQYFGPGTRLTVL.

The gene calls are TRBV6-6 and TRBJ2-3; 7 bases fit TRBD2. The germline gives CDR1 MNHNY, CDR2 SVGAGI (reference sequence). This CDR3 comprises 17 residues. V gave up 5 bases and J gave up 6 bases; unmatched junction bases: 17. This CDR3 is CASSRFLADSGGDTQYF. CDR3 nucleotides: TGTGCCAGCAGTCGTTTCCTAGCGGATTCAGGCGGGGATACGCAGTATTTT.

The J gene is TRBJ1-5, the V gene TRBV7-8; no firm D call. The CDR3 sequence is 15 residues long. The V and J ends lost 5 bases and 5 bases respectively, with 16 bases between them. Germline V CDR1 and CDR2: SGHVS, FQNEAQ. CDR3 region: CASSVDRGFYQPQHF. In nucleotides, the CDR3 is TGTGCCAGCAGCGTAGACCGGGGATTCTATCAGCCCCAGCATTTT.

The chain employs TRBV6-1 and TRBJ2-2; TRBD1 matches at 8 bases. Germline V gene lookup returns CDR1 MNHNS and CDR2 SASEGT. The CDR3 loop spans 16 amino acids. V was pared by 2 bases and J by 6 bases, with 8 bases of the junction left unmatched. The CDR3 spells CASSEYILQGAGELFF. CDR3 nucleotide sequence: TGTGCCAGCAGTGAATACATACTACAGGGGGCCGGGGAGCTGTTTTTT.

This clone was found once. V gene TRBV5-1 combines with J gene TRBJ2-7, with 7 bases matching TRBD2. Trimming at V came to 0 bases and at J to 6 bases, leaving 6 bases not matched to a gene. The CDR3 extends over 14 amino acids. Germline loops: CDR1 SGHRS, CDR2 YFSETQ. Here the CDR3 reads CASSLAGTNGEQYF. The CDR3 coding sequence is TGCGCCAGCAGCTTGGCAGGGACTAACGGCGAGCAGTACTTC.

In DNA form, the CDR3 reads TGTGCCTGGAGAAGGAGGAGCGCTGAAGCTTTCTTT. Translating it yields CAWRRRSAEAFF. V gene TRBV30 combines with J gene TRBJ1-1; D unresolved. The CDR3 consists of 12 residues. The V gene's germline CDR1 is GTSNPN and CDR2 SVGIG (reference sequence). With 3 bases removed from V and 6 bases from J, the gap between germline ends came to 11 bases.

The rearrangement links TRBV10-3 to TRBJ2-7; 14 bases map to TRBD2. Germline loops: CDR1 ENHRY, CDR2 SYGVKD. The CDR3 totals 17 residues. V gave up 10 bases and J gave up 0 bases; unmatched junction bases: 11. The CDR3 DNA is TGTGCCACCCTCCCGACTAGCGGGGGGGCGAGCTCCTACGAGCAGTACTTC. This codes for CATLPTSGGASSYEQYF.

The chain joins TRBV30 to TRBJ1-2; TRBD1 is a possible D gene (5 bases). Between the trimmed V and J ends, which lost 2 bases and 11 bases, there was a span of 21 bases. The CDR3 sequence is 14 residues long. Germline values: CDR1 GTSNPN, CDR2 SVGIG (reference sequence). In DNA form, the CDR3 reads TGTGCCTGGAGTTTGAATTCGCCGGGGGATATTTACACCTTC. Translation gives CAWSLNSPGDIYTF.

The chain uses TRBV28 and TRBJ1-2; a possible D gene is TRBD1 (5 bases). CDR1 and CDR2 from the germline V gene are MDHEN and SYDVKM. Between the trimmed V and J ends, which lost 7 bases and 7 bases, there was a span of 19 bases. The CDR3 loop spans 14 amino acids. CDR3: CASTTGTGEGGYTF. DNA of the CDR3: TGTGCCAGCACCACGGGGACGGGAGAGGGTGGCTACACCTTC.

The chain couples TRBV6-1 to TRBJ2-2; D possibly corresponds to TRBD2 (7 bases). This CDR3 comprises 17 residues. Germline values: CDR1 MNHNS, CDR2 SASEGT. V shed 2 bases and J shed 2 bases, with 15 bases lying between them. The CDR3 is CASSESMGGPNTGELFF. CDR3 nucleotide sequence: TGTGCCAGCAGTGAATCTATGGGGGGGCCTAACACCGGGGAGCTGTTTTTT.

This chain connects TRBV11-2 to TRBJ2-5; TRBD2 matches 12 bases. The J segment lost 2 bases and the V segment lost 5 bases, leaving 3 bases of the junction unmatched. The germline CDR1 and CDR2 sequences are SGHAT and FQNNGV. The CDR3 runs to 15 residues. CDR3 DNA sequence: TGTGCCAGCAGCCCCGGACTAGCGGGGCAAGAGACCCAGTACTTC. As protein: CASSPGLAGQETQYF.

Concerning this clone itself: Other DNA sequences of this sample code for an identical CDR3. This chain connects TRBV4-1 to TRBJ2-7, with 14 bases fitting TRBD2. J lost 5 bases, V lost 3 bases, and 9 bases had no gene match. CDR1 is MGHRA, CDR2 YSYEKL, per germline. The CDR3 has 17 amino acids. In nucleotides, the CDR3 is TGCGCCAGCAGCCAGACTAGCGGGGGGGCTGTTAGGAACGAGCAGTACTTC. This translates into CASSQTSGGAVRNEQYF.

The chain carries TRBV19 and TRBJ2-5; D is perhaps TRBD2 (6 bases). Trimming stripped 7 bases from V and 4 bases from J, with 13 bases between. This CDR3 is built from 13 residues. Germline lookup yields CDR1 LNHDA and CDR2 SQIVND (reference sequence). The CDR3 region has the DNA TGTGCCAGTAACGGGGGATGGAGAGAGACCCAGTACTTC. This translates into CASNGGWRETQYF.

The chain employs TRBV5-1 and TRBJ1-4; 7 bases match TRBD1. The CDR3 totals 15 residues. Germline V gene lookup returns CDR1 SGHRS and CDR2 YFSETQ. With V trimmed by 4 bases and J by 8 bases, 11 bases remained unmatched. The CDR3 DNA follows: TGCGCCAGCAGCACCCAGGGGGAGGTTGGAGAAAAACTGTTTTTT. It specifies CASSTQGEVGEKLFF.

The rearrangement uses TRBV3-1 (or the pseudogene TRBV3-2) and TRBJ1-6, with D tentatively TRBD1 (5 bases). The germline V gene has CDR1 LGHDT and CDR2 YNNKEL (reference sequence). CDR3 length: 11 residues. Between the trimmed V and J ends, which lost 4 bases and 14 bases, there was a span of 9 bases. CDR3 loop: CASSREGALHF. DNA for the CDR3: TGTGCCAGCAGCCGGGAAGGGGCCCTCCACTTT.

The chain has TRBV10-3 and TRBJ1-5; D call uncertain. The CDR3 length is 15 residues. Germline assignment: CDR1 ENHRY and CDR2 SYGVKD. V lost 8 bases and J 6 bases, leaving 20 bases between the germline ends. CDR3 sequence: CAIQPLRFIVQPQHF. As DNA, the CDR3 is TGTGCCATCCAACCACTAAGATTTATAGTTCAGCCCCAGCATTTT.

The rearrangement uses TRBV2 and TRBJ1-5; perhaps TRBD1 as D (6 bases). The CDR3 has 15 amino acids. In germline, CDR1 is SNHLY, CDR2 FYNNEI. V lost 1 base and J lost 3, with 10 bases in between. The CDR3, as DNA: TGTGCCAGCAGTGAAGAAACAGGGTCCAATCAGCCCCAGCATTTT. It yields the protein CASSEETGSNQPQHF. The full variable domain, rest sourced from reference TRBV2 and TRBJ1-5, is EPEVTQTPSHQVTQMGQEVILRCVPISNHLYFYWYRQILGQKVEFLVSFYNNEISEKSEIFDDQFSVERPDGSNFTLKIRSTKLEDSAMYFCASSEETGSNQPQHFGDGTRLSIL.

The rearrangement joins TRBV7-9 to TRBJ1-1; no clear D gene. The CDR3 totals 13 residues. Germline V lookup: CDR1 SEHNR, CDR2 FQNEAQ (reference sequence). Trimming removed 3 bases from V and 9 bases from J, with 14 bases in between. In DNA, the CDR3 is TGTGCCAGCAGCTTTTCCGAGCGACCGAAAGCTTTCTTT. Protein product: CASSFSERPKAFF.

V is TRBV6-5 and J is TRBJ2-5, with 7 bases that match TRBD2. This CDR3 is built from 16 residues. CDR1 is MNHEY, CDR2 SVGAGI, per germline. V dropped 2 bases and J dropped 4; count of bases not matched to a gene: 10. CDR3 nucleotide sequence: TGTGCCAGCAGTTACGAACTAACTAGCGTAGGAGAGACCCAGTACTTC. The encoded protein is CASSYELTSVGETQYF.

The rearrangement joins TRBV4-1 to TRBJ1-5; 7 bases are shared with TRBD1. The V gene's germline CDR1 is MGHRA and CDR2 YSYEKL. Losses at the gene ends were 3 bases for V and 3 bases for J; bases not matched to a gene: 8. The CDR3 sequence is 16 residues long. CDR3 amino acids: CASSQDGQANNQPQHF. The CDR3 DNA is TGCGCCAGCAGCCAGGACGGACAGGCGAACAATCAGCCCCAGCATTTT.

J is TRBJ2-5 and V is TRBV3-1 (or the pseudogene TRBV3-2); D might be TRBD2 (5 bases). This CDR3 has 15 residues. The germline V gene encodes CDR1 LGHDT and CDR2 YNNKEL (reference sequence). Trimming removed 1 base at V and 1 base at J, with 10 bases between. The CDR3 region is CASSQVFRGQETQYF. The CDR3 DNA sequence: TGTGCCAGCAGCCAAGTTTTCCGGGGCCAAGAGACCCAGTACTTC.

The chain combines TRBV19 with TRBJ1-4, with D possibly matching TRBD1 (6 bases). The CDR3 is 15 residues long. V shed 3 bases and J shed 2 bases, with 10 bases lying between them. Germline lookup yields CDR1 LNHDA and CDR2 SQIVND (reference sequence). CDR3 in DNA: TGTGCCAGTAGTATGGAGGGGGGGACTAATGAAAAACTGTTTTTT. Its translation: CASSMEGGTNEKLFF.

The J gene is TRBJ2-1, the V gene TRBV2; D not resolved. This CDR3 has 14 amino acids. Germline V gene data show CDR1 as SNHLY and CDR2 as FYNNEI. The germline V and J ends were trimmed by 6 bases and 0 bases, with 9 bases remaining between them. Written as DNA, the CDR3 is TGTGCCAGCAGCCCGTGGAGCTCCTACAATGAGCAGTTCTTC. Its translation is CASSPWSSYNEQFF.

The CDR3 here is CASSVLQGALTEAFF. In DNA form, the CDR3 reads TGTGCCAGCAGTGTCCTACAGGGGGCGCTCACTGAAGCTTTCTTT. The chain uses TRBV2 and TRBJ1-1; 9 nucleotides match TRBD1. V lost 4 bases and J lost 4; bases outside the gene matches: 7. The germline CDR1 and CDR2 sequences are SNHLY and FYNNEI. The CDR3 contains 15 residues.

The V call is TRBV19, the J call TRBJ2-7; tentative D call: TRBD1 (7 bases). Trimming removed 5 bases from V and 1 base from J, with 12 bases in between. There are 14 residues in the CDR3. Germline CDR1 LNHDA, CDR2 SQIVND (reference sequence). Written as DNA, the CDR3 is TGTGCCAGTAGTCGGCGGGGACAGTCCTACGAGCAGTACTTC. It yields the protein CASSRRGQSYEQYF.

The chain recombines TRBV19 with TRBJ1-5; perhaps TRBD1 as D (5 bases). Trimming left V 1 base short and J 6 bases short, with 13 bases between. The germline CDR1 and CDR2 sequences are LNHDA and SQIVND (reference sequence). CDR3 length: 15 amino acids. This CDR3 reads CASSIGEGLPQPQHF. CDR3 nucleotide sequence: TGTGCCAGTAGTATAGGAGAGGGACTTCCTCAGCCCCAGCATTTT.